These 20 T cell receptor beta chains share one sample of origin, sequenced in a study of cytomegalovirus exposure and HLA in healthy donors. The PCR had 60 Vbeta and 13 Jbeta primers. Clones were sequenced by immunoSEQ multiplex PCR, and TCRdb holds only the in-frame ones, with some missing. Seen here are hundreds of thousands of clones, roughly 85% observed once, and the top ten hold around 1.8%. The specimen sequenced was PBMCs. These receptors all stem from a man aged 18 to 30 in good health and CMV-seronegative.

The rearrangement uses TRBV11-2 and TRBJ2-7; no reliable D call. Trimming pared 0 bases from V and 4 bases from J, leaving 7 bases between. This CDR3 is built from 13 residues. Germline V CDR1 and CDR2: SGHAT, FQNNGV. CDR3 DNA sequence: TGTGCCAGCAGCTTAGAGAGGCTTTACGAGCAGTACTTC. As protein: CASSLERLYEQYF. The full variable domain, in which reference TRBV11-2 and TRBJ2-7 provide the parts outside the CDR3, is EAGVAQSPRYKIIEKRQSVAFWCNPISGHATLYWYQQILGQGPKLLIQFQNNGVVDDSQLPKDRFSAERLKGVDSTLKIQPAKLEDSAVYLCASSLERLYEQYFGPGTRLTVT.

The table lists this clone with a few counts. This sequence joins TRBV6-6 and TRBJ1-5; D remains ambiguous. The CDR3 has 11 residues. V shed 6 bases and J shed 4 bases, with 4 bases lying between them. Looked up from germline, CDR1 is MNHNY and CDR2 is SVGAGI (reference sequence). In DNA, the CDR3 is TGTGCCAGCAGAGAGAATCAGCCCCAGCATTTT. Its translation: CASRENQPQHF.

The chain combines TRBV7-2 with TRBJ2-7; TRBD1 aligns across 7 bases. The CDR3 sequence is 14 residues long. From germline, CDR1 is SGHTA and CDR2 FQGNSA. With V trimmed by 4 bases and J by 3 bases, 6 bases remained unmatched. The CDR3 sequence: CASSSNRDSYEQYF. Here the CDR3 DNA reads TGTGCCAGCAGCTCCAACCGGGACAGCTACGAGCAGTACTTC.

This clone was detected only once. The chain is built from TRBV5-1 and TRBJ2-7; TRBD1 matches 9 bases. J gave up 6 bases and V 0 bases, and 7 bases lay outside the gene matches. Germline lookup yields CDR1 SGHRS and CDR2 YFSETQ. The CDR3 runs 15 residues. CDR3 sequence: CASSLGTGEESEQYF. The DNA for the CDR3 is TGCGCCAGCAGCTTGGGGACAGGGGAAGAGAGCGAGCAGTACTTC.

The gene calls are TRBV30 and TRBJ1-2; 8 bases map to TRBD1. CDR3 length: 15 amino acids. Germline V gives CDR1 GTSNPN, CDR2 SVGIG (reference sequence). J gave up 3 bases and V 3 bases, and 9 bases lay outside the gene matches. The CDR3 protein is CAWSYVQGADYGYTF. The CDR3 coding sequence is TGTGCCTGGAGCTACGTTCAGGGGGCGGACTATGGCTACACCTTC.

The chain's CDR3 is CASSARESYNEQFF. In nucleotides, the CDR3 is TGTGCCAGCAGTGCCCGGGAGTCCTACAATGAGCAGTTCTTC. The chain uses TRBV2 and TRBJ2-1; a possible D gene is TRBD2 (6 bases). CDR1 and CDR2 from the germline V gene are SNHLY and FYNNEI. V lost 4 bases and J 1 base, leaving 8 bases between the germline ends. The CDR3 length is 14 residues.

V is TRBV6-5 and J is TRBJ1-5; no clear D gene. Germline V gene data show CDR1 as MNHEY and CDR2 as SVGAGI. The CDR3 is 15 amino acids. With 10 bases removed from V and 2 bases from J, the gap between germline ends came to 18 bases. The CDR3 nucleotides are TGTGCCACCCGAATTGGTCGGCGGGGCAATCAGCCCCAGCATTTT. This gives the protein CATRIGRRGNQPQHF.

V is TRBV7-3 and J is TRBJ2-2, with 7 bases fitting TRBD2. This CDR3 is built from 16 residues. J gave up 10 bases and V 2 bases, and 13 bases lay outside the gene matches. CDR1 is SGHTA, CDR2 FQGTGA, per germline. CDR3 residues: CASSLVGGGPDEELFF. DNA of the CDR3: TGTGCCAGCAGCTTAGTGGGGGGAGGGCCTGATGAGGAGCTGTTTTTT.

This clone was seen once. The chain combines TRBV5-8 with TRBJ1-2; D possibly corresponds to TRBD1 (6 bases). V lost 4 bases and J 4 bases, leaving 17 bases between the germline ends. The CDR3 contains 15 residues. In germline, CDR1 is SGHTS, CDR2 YDEGEE. The CDR3 is CASSTGGGPFYGYTF. The CDR3, as DNA: TGTGCCAGCAGCACCGGGGGGGGGCCCTTCTATGGCTACACCTTC.

This clone has a handful of counts. The chain uses TRBV7-6 and TRBJ1-3; no definite D call. V was cut by 2 bases and J by 4 bases, with 9 bases left in between. Looked up from germline, CDR1 is SGHVS and CDR2 is FNYEAQ. This CDR3 is built from 14 residues. The CDR3 DNA reads TGTGCCAGCAGCTTAACGGCAGGCGGAAACACCATATATTTT. Protein product: CASSLTAGGNTIYF. Supplemented by reference TRBV7-6 and TRBJ1-3, the full variable domain reads GAGVSQSPRYKVTKRGQDVALRCDPISGHVSLYWYRQALGQGPEFLTYFNYEAQQDKSGLPNDRFSAERPEGSISTLTIQRTEQRDSAMYRCASSLTAGGNTIYFGEGSWLTVV.

The chain combines TRBV29-1 with TRBJ2-6; 9 nucleotides agree with TRBD2. The CDR3 spans 18 residues. V shed 4 bases, J shed 0 bases, and the junction held 10 bases outside the gene matches. Germline assignment: CDR1 SQVTM and CDR2 ANQGSEA. The CDR3 DNA reads as TGCAGCGTTGGGGGCGGGAGGGGGGAGTCCTCTGGGGCCAACGTCCTGACTTTC. Translated: CSVGGGRGESSGANVLTF.

The chain is built from TRBV12-5 and TRBJ2-1; TRBD2 aligns across 7 bases. From germline, CDR1 is LGHNT and CDR2 FRNRAP. V shed 0 bases, J shed 6 bases, and the junction held 11 bases outside the gene matches. CDR3 length: 17 residues. CDR3 sequence: CASGLVRPSGTLNEQFF. The CDR3 DNA sequence: TGTGCTAGTGGTTTGGTAAGGCCGAGCGGGACCCTCAATGAGCAGTTCTTC.

This clone was detected only a few times. This chain connects TRBV19 to TRBJ1-2; D may be TRBD1 (5 bases). The CDR3 runs 15 residues. The ends were cut back, 4 bases at V and 3 bases at J, with 15 bases in the middle. Germline CDR1 and CDR2: LNHDA and SQIVND (reference sequence). The CDR3: CASSTHVGQDYGYTF. The CDR3 DNA follows: TGTGCCAGTAGTACTCACGTGGGGCAGGACTATGGCTACACCTTC.

CDR3 sequence reads: CASSSQQGQPQHF. CDR3 nucleotides: TGTGCCAGCAGCTCACAACAGGGTCAGCCCCAGCATTTT. The chain couples TRBV7-3 to TRBJ1-5, with a tentative D call TRBD1 (6 bases). Trimming left V 4 bases short and J 6 bases short, with 10 bases between. This CDR3 contains 13 residues. The germline V gene encodes CDR1 SGHTA and CDR2 FQGTGA. The full variable domain, its missing parts supplied by reference TRBV7-3 and TRBJ1-5, is GAGVSQTPSNKVTEKGKYVELRCDPISGHTALYWYRQSLGQGPEFLIYFQGTGAADDSGLPNDRFFAVRPEGSVSTLKIQRTERGDSAVYLCASSSQQGQPQHFGDGTRLSIL.

The chain is built from TRBV30 and TRBJ1-2, with D perhaps TRBD1 (6 bases). The CDR3 is 15 amino acids. Per the germline V gene, CDR1 is GTSNPN and CDR2 is SVGIG (reference sequence). Trimming stripped 7 bases from V and 4 bases from J, with 22 bases between. For the CDR3, the DNA is TGTGCCTCGGCCACTCTTCAACAGGGAAGCTATGGCTACACCTTC. This translates into CASATLQQGSYGYTF.

The V and J genes are TRBV11-2 and TRBJ1-1, with D hard to call. This CDR3 is built from 13 residues. From germline, CDR1 is SGHAT and CDR2 FQNNGV. V was pared by 3 bases and J by 1 base, with 6 bases between. CDR3 amino acids: CASSFNRNTEAFF. CDR3 DNA: TGTGCCAGCAGCTTCAACAGGAACACTGAAGCTTTCTTT.

J is TRBJ2-5 and V is TRBV2; possible D gene TRBD1, 6 bases. The J call may be incorrect, as the DNA end agrees better with TRBJ2-7. CDR3 length equals 15 residues. Germline CDR1 and CDR2: SNHLY and FYNNEI. The CDR3 sequence: CASSERGGPAYEQYF. For the CDR3, the DNA is TGTGCCAGCAGTGAACGAGGGGGACCCGCCTACGAGCAGTACTTC.

The rearrangement uses TRBV6-5 and TRBJ2-2; the D is unclear. CDR1 is MNHEY, CDR2 SVGAGI, per germline. The CDR3 covers 15 residues. The V gene lost 1 base and the J gene lost 0 bases, with 6 bases spanning the gap. The CDR3 loop is CASSYFGSNTGELFF. CDR3 sequence (DNA): TGTGCCAGCAGTTACTTCGGGTCGAACACCGGGGAGCTGTTTTTT.

The gene calls are TRBV11-2 and TRBJ2-7; D possibly corresponds to TRBD1 (5 bases). CDR1 is SGHAT and CDR2 is FQNNGV in the germline V gene. V lost 5 bases and J lost 0, with 23 bases in between. This CDR3 comprises 18 residues. The CDR3 DNA reads TGTGCCAGCAGCCGAGACAGTCAAATTACACTCAGCTCCTACGAGCAGTACTTC. Translating it yields CASSRDSQITLSSYEQYF.

The chain couples TRBV30 to TRBJ1-3, with D perhaps matching TRBD1 (5 bases). V was cut by 0 bases and J by 2 bases, with 11 bases left in between. Germline lookup yields CDR1 GTSNPN and CDR2 SVGIG (reference sequence). The length of the CDR3 is 15 residues. The CDR3 DNA reads as TGTGCCTGGAGTGTCGTCACAGGCCCTGGAAACACCATATATTTT. Its translation: CAWSVVTGPGNTIYF. The entire variable domain, with the rest obtained from reference TRBV30 and TRBJ1-3, is as follows: SQTIHQWPATLVQPVGSPLSLECTVEGTSNPNLYWYRQAAGRGLQLLFYSVGIGQISSEVPQNLSASRPQDRQFILSSKKLLLSDSGFYLCAWSVVTGPGNTIYFGEGSWLTVV.